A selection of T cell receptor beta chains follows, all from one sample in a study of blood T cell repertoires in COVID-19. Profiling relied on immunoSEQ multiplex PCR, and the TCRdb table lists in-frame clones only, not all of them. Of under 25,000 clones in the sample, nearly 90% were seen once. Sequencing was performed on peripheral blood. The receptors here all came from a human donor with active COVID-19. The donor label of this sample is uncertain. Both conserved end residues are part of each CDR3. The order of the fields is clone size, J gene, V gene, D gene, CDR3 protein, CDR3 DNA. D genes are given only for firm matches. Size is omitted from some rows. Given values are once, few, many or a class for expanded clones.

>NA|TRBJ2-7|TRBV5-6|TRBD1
CASSSRDRGAYEQYF
TGTGCCAGCAGCTCCCGGGACAGGGGCGCCTACGAGCAGTACTTC
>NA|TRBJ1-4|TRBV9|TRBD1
CASSVGTGWEEKLFF
TGTGCCAGCAGCGTGGGGACAGGGTGGGAAGAAAAACTGTTTTTT
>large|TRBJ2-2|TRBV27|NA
CASSIIAGELFF
TGTGCCAGCAGTATAATTGCCGGGGAGCTGTTTTTT
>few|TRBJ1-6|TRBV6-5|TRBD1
CASSRGQGINSPLHF
TGTGCCAGCAGCCGCGGACAGGGGATTAATTCACCCCTCCACTTT
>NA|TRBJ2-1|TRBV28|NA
CASTPGEGARWEQFF
TGTGCCAGCACCCCGGGAGAGGGGGCAAGGTGGGAGCAGTTCTTC
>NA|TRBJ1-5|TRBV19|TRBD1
CASSIYGVGTVGGNQPQHF
TGTGCCAGTAGTATTTATGGGGTCGGGACAGTTGGCGGCAATCAGCCCCAGCATTTT
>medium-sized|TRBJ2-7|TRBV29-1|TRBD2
CSVGLAGVYEQYF
TGCAGCGTGGGACTAGCGGGAGTCTACGAGCAGTACTTC
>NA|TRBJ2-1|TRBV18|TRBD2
CASSPAGGEGEQFF
TGTGCCAGCTCACCGGCGGGAGGAGAAGGCGAGCAGTTCTTC
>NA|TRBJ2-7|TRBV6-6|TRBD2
CASSYSTSGIYEQYF
TGTGCCAGCAGTTACTCGACTAGCGGGATTTACGAGCAGTACTTC
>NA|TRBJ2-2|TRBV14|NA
CASSQGHRATGELFF
TGTGCCAGCAGCCAAGGTCACAGGGCCACCGGGGAGCTGTTTTTT
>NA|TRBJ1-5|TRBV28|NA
CASSLWGQNQPQHF
TGTGCCAGCAGTTTATGGGGGCAGAATCAGCCCCAGCATTTT
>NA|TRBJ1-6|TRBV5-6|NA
CASSLAEGRGAQNSPLHF
TGTGCCAGCAGCTTGGCCGAGGGTCGGGGGGCGCAAAATTCACCCCTCCACTTT
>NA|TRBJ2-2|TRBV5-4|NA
CASSGGRGGGTGELFF
TGTGCCAGCAGCGGGGGCCGCGGCGGGGGCACCGGGGAGCTGTTTTTT
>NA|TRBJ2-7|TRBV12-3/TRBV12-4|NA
CASSPGFEQYF
TGTGCCAGCAGTCCAGGGTTCGAGCAGTACTTC
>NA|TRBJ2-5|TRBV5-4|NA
CASSSLYQETQYF
TGTGCCAGCAGCTCCCTGTACCAAGAGACCCAGTACTTC
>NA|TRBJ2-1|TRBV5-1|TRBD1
CASGPGQGINEQFF
TGCGCCAGCGGACCGGGACAGGGGATCAATGAGCAGTTCTTC
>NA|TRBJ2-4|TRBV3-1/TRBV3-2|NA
CASSPFFTRGEAKNIQYF
TGTGCCAGCAGCCCCTTTTTTACCAGGGGTGAAGCCAAAAACATTCAGTACTTC
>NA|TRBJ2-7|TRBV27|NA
CASRPDRLWNEQYF
TGTGCCAGCAGGCCTGACAGGCTTTGGAACGAGCAGTACTTC
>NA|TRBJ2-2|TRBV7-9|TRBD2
CASTSRGRSGSFTGELFF
TGTGCCAGCACCTCAAGAGGTCGGAGCGGGAGTTTCACCGGGGAGCTGTTTTTT
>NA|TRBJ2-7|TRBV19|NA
CASSIGASYEQYF
TGTGCCAGTAGTATAGGGGCCTCCTACGAGCAGTACTTC
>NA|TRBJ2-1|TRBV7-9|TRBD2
CASSPTSGLNEQFF
TGTGCCAGCAGCCCGACTAGCGGACTCAATGAGCAGTTCTTC
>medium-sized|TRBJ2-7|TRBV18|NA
CASSPPLEGSPTGSPYEQYF
TGTGCCAGCTCACCACCCCTGGAGGGATCCCCGACAGGGAGTCCCTACGAGCAGTACTTC
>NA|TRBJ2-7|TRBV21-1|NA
CASSKEDRSPEQYF
TGTGCCAGCAGCAAAGAAGACAGATCCCCCGAGCAGTACTTC
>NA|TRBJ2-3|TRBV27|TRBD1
CASSSTGGWTDTQYF
TGTGCCAGCAGTTCCACAGGGGGTTGGACAGATACGCAGTATTTT
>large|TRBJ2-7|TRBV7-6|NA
CASSPSPRSVGEQYF
TGTGCCAGCAGCCCGAGCCCTAGGAGTGTCGGCGAGCAGTACTTC
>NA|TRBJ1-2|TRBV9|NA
CASSALPLSRGYGYTF
TGTGCCAGCAGCGCCCTCCCCCTCTCGCGTGGCTATGGCTACACCTTC
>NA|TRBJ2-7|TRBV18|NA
CASSPGAGAYEQYF
TGTGCCAGCTCACCGGGGGCAGGGGCGTACGAGCAGTACTTC
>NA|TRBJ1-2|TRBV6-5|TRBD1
CAGSSDRGRFGYTF
TGTGCCGGCTCTTCAGACAGGGGGCGGTTTGGCTACACCTTC
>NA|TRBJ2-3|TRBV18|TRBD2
CASSPAGGGSTDTQYF
TGTGCCAGCTCACCAGCCGGGGGAGGGAGCACAGATACGCAGTATTTT
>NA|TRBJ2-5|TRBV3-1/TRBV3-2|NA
CASSYGVARTQYF
TGTGCCAGCAGCTACGGAGTCGCCCGGACCCAGTACTTC
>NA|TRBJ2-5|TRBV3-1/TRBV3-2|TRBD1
CASTATGRETQYF
TGTGCCAGCACCGCGACAGGGAGAGAGACCCAGTACTTC
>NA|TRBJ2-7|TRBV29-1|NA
CSVAAGWDIEQYF
TGCAGCGTTGCGGCCGGGTGGGACATCGAGCAGTACTTC
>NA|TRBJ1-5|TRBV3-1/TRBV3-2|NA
CASSQGQKQPQHF
TGTGCCAGCAGCCAGGGGCAGAAGCAGCCCCAGCATTTT
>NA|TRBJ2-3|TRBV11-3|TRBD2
CASSPASGRAAGAQYF
TGTGCCAGCAGTCCCGCGTCCGGGAGGGCCGCGGGGGCGCAGTATTTT
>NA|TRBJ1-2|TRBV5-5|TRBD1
CASSLDFVTGTDGYTF
TGTGCCAGCAGCTTGGATTTTGTGACAGGGACTGATGGCTACACCTTC
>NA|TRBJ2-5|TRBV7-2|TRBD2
CASSLAGLAGVGGETQYF
TGTGCCAGCAGCTTAGCGGGACTAGCGGGTGTAGGAGGCGAGACCCAGTACTTC
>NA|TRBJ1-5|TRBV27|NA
CASSLNGVQPQHF
TGTGCCAGCAGTTTAAACGGAGTTCAGCCCCAGCATTTT
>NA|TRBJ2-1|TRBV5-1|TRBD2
CASSFENRDYYNEQFF
TGCGCCAGCAGCTTCGAAAACCGGGACTACTACAATGAGCAGTTCTTC
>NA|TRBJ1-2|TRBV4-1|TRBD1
CASRQGQGSFDGYTF
TGCGCCAGCAGGCAGGGACAGGGGTCTTTTGATGGCTACACCTTC
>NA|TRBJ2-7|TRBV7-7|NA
CASSAAPSRTHPYEQYF
TGTGCTAGCAGCGCCGCCCCAAGCCGTACGCACCCCTACGAGCAGTACTTC
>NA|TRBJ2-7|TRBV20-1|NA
CSARVGYEQYF
TGCAGTGCTAGAGTCGGGTACGAGCAGTACTTC
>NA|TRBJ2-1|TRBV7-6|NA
CASSLDYSYNEQFF
TGTGCCAGCAGTCTGGACTATTCCTACAATGAGCAGTTCTTC